These 21 T cell receptor beta chains were sequenced from one sample in a study of early T cells in non-severe SARS-CoV-2 infection. TCRdb used MiXCR to reprocess the 5' RACE reads, holding one entry per CDR3 protein. The repertoire holds under 100,000 distinct CDR3 sequences, with about an eighth as singletons. Sequencing used whole blood. All receptors come from an adult who was a healthcare worker with PCR-confirmed SARS-CoV-2 infection or an uninfected control (not recorded which).

This clonotype was counted at least ten times. The genes are TRBV29-1 and TRBJ2-2, with a weak D call TRBD1 (6 bases). V was cut by 6 bases and J by 5 bases, with 16 bases left in between. The CDR3 is 14 residues long. Germline CDR1 is SQVTM and CDR2 is ANQGSEA. This CDR3 reads CSVEQTGITGELFF. CDR3 DNA sequence: TGCAGCGTCGAACAAACAGGGATAACCGGGGAGCTGTTTTTT.

The gene calls are TRBV2 and TRBJ2-1; weak D call: TRBD1 (6 bases). The CDR3 consists of 15 residues. CDR1 and CDR2 (germline): SNHLY, FYNNEI. The germline V and J ends were trimmed by 5 bases and 0 bases, with 11 bases remaining between them. Here the CDR3 DNA reads TGTGCCAGCAGTCGGGACACCCCCTCCTACAATGAGCAGTTCTTC. Translated: CASSRDTPSYNEQFF.

The rearrangement uses TRBV7-6 and TRBJ1-4, with 9 bases identical to TRBD1. CDR1 is SGHVS and CDR2 is FNYEAQ in the germline V gene. This CDR3 comprises 15 residues. Germline trimming cut 5 bases from V and 8 bases from J; bases unmatched to any gene: 9. The CDR3 DNA is TGTGCCAGCAGCCCGTCACAGGGGGCGACGGAAAAACTGTTTTTT. Its translation: CASSPSQGATEKLFF.

This clonotype was recorded at least ten times. V and J are TRBV30 and TRBJ2-1; D possibly corresponds to TRBD2 (5 bases). Germline loops: CDR1 GTSNPN, CDR2 SVGIG (reference sequence). V was trimmed by 0 bases and J by 7 bases, leaving 16 bases between them. The CDR3 is 15 amino acids. The CDR3 DNA reads as TGTGCCTGGAGTGTAAGGGAGCCCCGGCGAAATGAGCAGTTCTTC. Amino acid sequence: CAWSVREPRRNEQFF.

This clonotype occurred many times. The V gene is TRBV7-9, the J gene TRBJ1-2; 8 bases match TRBD1. CDR3 size: 17 residues. Germline CDR1 reads SEHNR; CDR2 reads FQNEAQ (reference sequence). Trimming took 3 bases from V and 3 from J; bases not matched to a gene: 12. The CDR3 is CASSFPGGSPADYGYTF. The CDR3, as DNA: TGTGCCAGCAGCTTCCCAGGGGGCAGCCCTGCCGACTATGGCTACACCTTC.

In this sample, this clonotype turned up many times. The gene calls are TRBV6-5 and TRBJ2-7, with D possibly matching TRBD2 (6 bases). The CDR3 has 14 amino acids. Trimming pared 6 bases from V and 4 bases from J, leaving 16 bases between. Looked up from germline, CDR1 is MNHEY and CDR2 is SVGAGI. This CDR3 is CASSPSRGTYEQYF. CDR3 bases: TGTGCCAGCAGCCCCTCCCGGGGGACTTACGAGCAGTACTTC.

This clonotype has only a few counts. This chain links TRBV10-3 with TRBJ1-4, with a possible D match to TRBD1 (6 bases). Germline values: CDR1 ENHRY, CDR2 SYGVKD. The CDR3 is 14 residues long. Between the trimmed V and J ends, which lost 7 bases and 4 bases, there was a span of 13 bases. In nucleotides, the CDR3 is TGTGCCATCAATAGGGGGGGATTTAATGAAAAACTGTTTTTT. It yields the protein CAINRGGFNEKLFF.

The CDR3 nucleotides read TGTGCCAGCAGTCCTCTAGCGGGGGGGCGAGAGACCCAGTACTTC. Residues: CASSPLAGGRETQYF. The V gene is TRBV12-3 or TRBV12-4, the J gene TRBJ2-5, with 12 bases fitting TRBD2. With V trimmed by 5 bases and J by 4 bases, 5 bases remained unmatched. The CDR3 sequence is 15 residues long.

This clonotype was seen just once. The V gene is TRBV6-2 or TRBV6-3, the J gene TRBJ2-1; D ambiguous. V was clipped by 7 bases and J by 3 bases, with 13 bases between them. The germline CDR1 and CDR2 sequences are MNHEY and SVGEGT. The CDR3 runs 14 residues. The CDR3 DNA reads as TGTGCCAGCAAAAATGACCATGGCTACAATGAGCAGTTCTTC. This encodes CASKNDHGYNEQFF.

Only a few counts were recorded for this clonotype. The V gene is TRBV29-1, the J gene TRBJ1-4; 10 bases fit TRBD1. CDR1 is SQVTM and CDR2 is ANQGSEA in the germline V gene. V was pared by 6 bases and J by 4 bases, with 11 bases of the junction left unmatched. The CDR3 has 16 residues. The CDR3 is CSVTGGLAGSNEKLFF. The CDR3 DNA reads as TGCAGCGTGACAGGGGGCTTAGCGGGTAGTAATGAAAAACTGTTTTTT.

The chain links TRBV19 to TRBJ1-5; D gene ambiguous. The germline gives CDR1 LNHDA, CDR2 SQIVND (reference sequence). This CDR3 region has 18 residues. Trimming took off 0 bases at V and 1 base at J, with 16 bases between the two ends. In nucleotides, the CDR3 is TGTGCCAGTAGTATAGATGTAATGCAGAGGTTCAGCAATCAGCCCCAGCATTTT. As protein: CASSIDVMQRFSNQPQHF.

In its sample, this clonotype was seen a few times. The chain is built from TRBV20-1 and TRBJ2-1; 11 bases agree with TRBD2. CDR1 and CDR2 (germline): DFQATT, SNEGSKA (reference sequence). The CDR3 is 14 residues long. V was pared by 3 bases and J by 7 bases, with 5 bases of the junction left unmatched. The CDR3 bases are TGCAGTGCTAGGCCTAGCGGGGGGCCTAATGAGCAGTTCTTC. Translated, it gives CSARPSGGPNEQFF.

Ten or more counts support this clonotype. The chain uses TRBV19 and TRBJ2-7; maybe TRBD2 (5 bases). The V and J ends lost 4 bases and 6 bases respectively, with 13 bases between them. The CDR3 runs to 13 residues. Germline loops: CDR1 LNHDA, CDR2 SQIVND (reference sequence). CDR3 amino acids: CASSTWTLREQYF. The DNA of the CDR3 is TGTGCCAGTAGTACATGGACTCTTCGCGAGCAGTACTTC.

This clonotype was detected only a few times. The rearrangement uses TRBV5-6 and TRBJ1-5; D perhaps matches TRBD1 (6 bases). The CDR3 runs to 15 residues. Germline V gives CDR1 SGHDT, CDR2 YYEEEE. The V end was cut by 3 bases, the J end by 5 bases, with 15 bases between. CDR3 protein: CASSWGGHFDQPQHF. CDR3 DNA: TGTGCCAGCAGCTGGGGGGGACACTTTGATCAGCCCCAGCATTTT.

This clonotype was recorded at least ten times. The chain combines TRBV12-3 or TRBV12-4 with TRBJ1-2; a weak D match, TRBD1 (5 bases). This CDR3 comprises 14 residues. V lost 3 bases, J lost 6 bases, and 14 bases lay in between. The CDR3 DNA reads as TGTGCCAGCAGTTTTTGGGTAGACAGCCATGGCTACACCTTC. Translating it yields CASSFWVDSHGYTF.

This clonotype has only a few counts. The V gene is TRBV30, the J gene TRBJ2-3; D is ambiguous. This CDR3 contains 14 residues. Germline V lookup: CDR1 GTSNPN, CDR2 SVGIG (reference sequence). The V end lost 1 base, the J end lost 0 bases, and 8 bases lay between the germline ends. The CDR3 DNA reads TGTGCCTGGAGTGGTGGGATGAGCACAGATACGCAGTATTTT. Its translation: CAWSGGMSTDTQYF.

This clonotype has ten or more counts. The gene calls are TRBV2 and TRBJ2-1; TRBD2 matches at 7 bases. The germline V gene has CDR1 SNHLY and CDR2 FYNNEI. The ends lost 7 bases at V and 4 bases at J; junction bases unmatched: 10. This CDR3 is built from 15 residues. The CDR3 nucleotides are TGTGCCAGCACCGGACTAGTCGGTCCATACAATGAGCAGTTCTTC. Protein product: CASTGLVGPYNEQFF.

Many counts were recorded for this clonotype. The chain recombines TRBV12-3 or TRBV12-4 with TRBJ2-2, with 8 bases lining up with TRBD1. Trimming took 2 bases from V and 4 from J; bases not matched to a gene: 6. The CDR3 consists of 16 residues. CDR3 residues: CASSLMGTGRTGELFF. CDR3 nucleotide sequence: TGTGCCAGCAGTTTAATGGGGACAGGTCGCACCGGGGAGCTGTTTTTT.

The rearrangement links TRBV20-1 to TRBJ1-1; unclear D gene. V was clipped by 2 bases and J by 5 bases, with 21 bases between them. Germline CDR1 is DFQATT and CDR2 is SNEGSKA (reference sequence). This CDR3 spans 16 amino acids. The CDR3 bases are TGCAGTGCTAGACGATTGGCCCTTACAGAGTCTACTGAAGCTTTCTTT. This translates into CSARRLALTESTEAFF.

The chain combines TRBV4-3 with TRBJ1-2, with a weak D call TRBD1 (5 bases). This CDR3 is built from 12 residues. Germline CDR1 LGHNA, CDR2 YSLEER. Trimming took off 5 bases at V and 4 bases at J, with 8 bases between the two ends. CDR3 sequence: CASSDSIYGYTF. CDR3 DNA: TGCGCCAGCAGCGACAGCATCTATGGCTACACCTTC.

This clonotype was recorded at least ten times. The CDR3 loop reads CSVIWDREETQYF. In DNA, the CDR3 is TGCAGCGTGATCTGGGACAGGGAAGAGACCCAGTACTTC. The chain uses TRBV29-1 and TRBJ2-5, with 9 bases lining up with TRBD1. Germline V gene sequence: CDR1 SQVTM, CDR2 ANQGSEA. J gave up 3 bases and V 6 bases, and 5 bases lay outside the gene matches. The CDR3 has 13 residues.